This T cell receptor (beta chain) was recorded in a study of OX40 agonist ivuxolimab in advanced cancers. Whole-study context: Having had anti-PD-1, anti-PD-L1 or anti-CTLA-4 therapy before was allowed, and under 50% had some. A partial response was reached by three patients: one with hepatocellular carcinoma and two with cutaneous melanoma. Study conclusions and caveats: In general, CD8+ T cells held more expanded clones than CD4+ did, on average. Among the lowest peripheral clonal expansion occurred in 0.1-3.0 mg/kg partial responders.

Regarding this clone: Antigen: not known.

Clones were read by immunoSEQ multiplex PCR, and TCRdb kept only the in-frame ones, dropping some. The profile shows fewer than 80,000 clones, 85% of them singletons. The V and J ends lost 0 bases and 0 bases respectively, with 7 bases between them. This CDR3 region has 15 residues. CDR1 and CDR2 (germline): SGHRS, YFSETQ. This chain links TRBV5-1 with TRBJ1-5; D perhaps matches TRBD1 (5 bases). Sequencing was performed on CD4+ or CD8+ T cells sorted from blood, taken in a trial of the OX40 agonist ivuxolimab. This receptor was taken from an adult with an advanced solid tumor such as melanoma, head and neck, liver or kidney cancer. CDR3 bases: TGCGCCAGCAGCTTGGAGGGGCATAGCAATCAGCCCCAGCATTTT. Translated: CASSLEGHSNQPQHF.